This TCR beta chain emerged from a study of cytomegalovirus exposure and HLA in healthy donors. For the study at large: Early on, a data release was issued that held approximately 78 million unique TCRs from HLA-typed donors. General observations from the study: Later analysis associated a missense DCLRE1C variant with TCR beta V- and J-gene trimming. Relative to the roughly 700-donor mean, N-insertions were reportedly fewer in an Asian-associated ancestry cluster in a later analysis. Cytomegalovirus status was reportedly diagnosed by the classifier with high specificity and sensitivity.

V was trimmed by 10 bases and J by 11 bases, leaving 27 bases between them. This CDR3 contains 15 residues. Germline CDR1 MNHNS, CDR2 SASEGT. Remarks on this clone: Its antigen remains unidentified.

PCR primers comprised 60 Vbeta and 13 Jbeta primers. Libraries were prepared by immunoSEQ multiplex PCR; TCRdb keeps only in-frame clonotypes and omits some of them. This repertoire shows about 120,000 clones, around 69% found once; its top ten account for 8% to 8.5%. This rearrangement joins TRBV6-1 to TRBJ1-5; D might be TRBD1 (6 bases). This TCR was sampled from a woman aged 40 to 49 in good health and CMV-seropositive. The sample was PBMCs. CDR3 sequence reads: CATRLSGTTIRTQHF. CDR3 DNA sequence: TGTGCCACAAGACTCTCCGGGACAACTATCAGGACCCAGCATTTT.